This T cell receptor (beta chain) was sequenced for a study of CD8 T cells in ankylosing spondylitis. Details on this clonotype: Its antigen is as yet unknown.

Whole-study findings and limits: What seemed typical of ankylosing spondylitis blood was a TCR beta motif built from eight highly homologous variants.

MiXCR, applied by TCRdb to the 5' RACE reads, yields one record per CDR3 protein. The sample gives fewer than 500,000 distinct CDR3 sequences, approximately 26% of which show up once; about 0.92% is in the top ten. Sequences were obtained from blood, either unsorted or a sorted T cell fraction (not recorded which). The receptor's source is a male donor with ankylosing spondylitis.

CDR3 in amino acids: CASSALGNGYTF. CDR3 coding DNA: TGTGCCAGCAGCGCACTGGGGAATGGCTACACCTTC. J is TRBJ1-2 and V is TRBV12-3 or TRBV12-4; unclear D gene. Between the trimmed V and J ends, which lost 6 bases and 6 bases, there was a span of 11 bases. The CDR3 is 12 amino acids.